Reported below is one T cell receptor (beta chain). Germline V gene lookup returns CDR1 KGHSH and CDR2 LQKENI. Trimming took 6 bases from V and 5 from J, leaving 8 bases between them. CDR3 size: 12 residues. These data are taken from a study of beta chain features in type 1 diabetes. cDNA synthesis used the whole RNA isolate, giving expressed TCRB sequences. Naive, central memory and regulatory T cell samples yielded about 4 million reads on average. The data were produced by immunoSEQ multiplex PCR, yet TCRdb's version contains in-frame clones alone and is incomplete. Of 400,000 to 550,000 clones in the sample, approximately 10% were seen once.

Sequenced sample: naive CD4+ T cells from blood. The chain uses TRBV18 and TRBJ2-1; D perhaps matches TRBD2 (7 bases). This sequence was found in a woman aged 18-30 years in good health. CDR3 sequence (DNA): TGTGCCAGCTCGGGGGGGCACAATGAGCAGTTCTTC. Amino acid sequence: CASSGGHNEQFF.